Below, 14 T cell receptor beta chains from the same sample are listed, as sequenced in a study of cytomegalovirus exposure and HLA in healthy donors. Data came from immunoSEQ multiplex PCR; TCRdb stores just in-frame clones and leaves some out. There are 180,000 or so clones in the sample; approximately 86% occur only once, and about 7.2% lies in the top ten. The sequencing input was PBMCs. The receptors shown here come from a man aged 25 to 40 in good health and CMV-seropositive.

In DNA form, the CDR3 reads TGTGCCAGCAGCTTAGGACCGGGAGCGAATTCACCCCTCCACTTT. It specifies CASSLGPGANSPLHF. The chain employs TRBV7-2 and TRBJ1-6; D gene unclear. V lost 1 base to trimming and J lost 7 bases, with 11 bases between them. Germline assignment: CDR1 SGHTA and CDR2 FQGNSA. The CDR3 spans 15 residues.

The CDR3 loop is CASRTGLAGGEQYF. The DNA for the CDR3 is TGTGCCAGCAGGACTGGCCTAGCGGGGGGTGAGCAGTACTTC. The rearrangement links TRBV2 to TRBJ2-7; 11 bases fit TRBD2. Germline CDR1 and CDR2: SNHLY and FYNNEI. With 6 bases clipped from V and 7 bases from J, the junction kept 8 bases outside the gene matches. The CDR3 has 14 amino acids.

This clone appeared a single time. The CDR3 spells CASSEFVGGLLHEQYF. CDR3 coding DNA: TGTGCCAGCAGTGAATTTGTCGGGGGCCTTTTACACGAGCAGTACTTC. The chain recombines TRBV25-1 with TRBJ2-7; tentatively, D is TRBD1 or TRBD2 (6 bases each). CDR1 and CDR2 (germline): MGHDK, SYGVNS. This CDR3 region has 16 residues. Trimming took 1 base from V and 5 from J, leaving 18 bases between them.

The genes are TRBV6-1 and TRBJ2-7, with D unresolved. Germline CDR1 MNHNS, CDR2 SASEGT. The V gene lost 5 bases and the J gene lost 4 bases, with 9 bases spanning the gap. This CDR3 has 12 amino acids. As DNA, the CDR3 is TGTGCCAGCAGTCTGGGATCGTACGAGCAGTACTTC. Translation: CASSLGSYEQYF.

The genes are TRBV30 and TRBJ1-1, with a tentative D call TRBD1 (6 bases). Trimming removed 3 bases at V and 1 base at J, with 12 bases between. Per germline, CDR1 GTSNPN and CDR2 SVGIG (reference sequence). This CDR3 region has 14 residues. The CDR3 here is CAWSQGIGNTEAFF. As DNA, the CDR3 is TGTGCCTGGAGCCAGGGGATCGGGAACACTGAAGCTTTCTTT. Together with reference TRBV30 and TRBJ1-1, the CDR3 gives the full variable domain: SQTIHQWPATLVQPVGSPLSLECTVEGTSNPNLYWYRQAAGRGLQLLFYSVGIGQISSEVPQNLSASRPQDRQFILSSKKLLLSDSGFYLCAWSQGIGNTEAFFGQGTRLTVV.

The V and J genes are TRBV2 and TRBJ2-3; TRBD2 matches at 10 bases. J lost 1 base, V lost 5 bases, and 6 bases had no gene match. CDR1 and CDR2 from the germline V gene are SNHLY and FYNNEI. The CDR3 is made up of 16 amino acids. The CDR3 DNA reads TGTGCCAGCAGTAGATTAGCGGGGGGACGCACAGATACGCAGTATTTT. Translating it yields CASSRLAGGRTDTQYF.

This chain connects TRBV6-6 to TRBJ1-4; D unresolved. Germline CDR1 reads MNHNY; CDR2 reads SVGAGI (reference sequence). V lost 8 bases, J lost 7 bases, and 11 bases lay in between. The CDR3 runs to 12 residues. This chain's CDR3 is CASGVGAEKLFF. For the CDR3, the DNA is TGTGCCAGCGGAGTGGGTGCTGAAAAACTGTTTTTT.

The rearrangement joins TRBV6-4 to TRBJ2-3; 7 bases fit TRBD2. This CDR3 contains 13 residues. Losses at the gene ends were 3 bases for V and 12 bases for J; bases not matched to a gene: 9. CDR1 and CDR2 (germline): MRHNA, SNTAGT. This CDR3 is CASSEEWLADQYF. CDR3 nucleotide sequence: TGTGCCAGCAGTGAGGAGTGGCTAGCGGACCAGTATTTT.

The chain joins TRBV13 to TRBJ2-1; 11 bases are shared with TRBD2. The V segment lost 5 bases and the J segment 6 bases; nucleotides outside the gene matches: 12. This CDR3 spans 17 amino acids. Per the germline V gene, CDR1 is PRHDT and CDR2 is FYEKMQ (reference sequence). The CDR3 sequence: CASSPAKSGTSGNEQFF. CDR3 coding DNA: TGTGCCAGCAGCCCCGCAAAGTCCGGGACTAGCGGCAATGAGCAGTTCTTC.

This clone was counted at least ten times. J is TRBJ2-1 and V is TRBV9; 8 bases are a match to TRBD2. This CDR3 contains 16 residues. Germline lookup yields CDR1 SGDLS and CDR2 YYNGEE. V lost 1 base to trimming and J lost 10 bases; unmatched junction nucleotides: 13. CDR3: CASSVLAGGVRGEQFF. The DNA for the CDR3 is TGTGCCAGCAGCGTATTGGCGGGAGGTGTAAGAGGCGAGCAGTTCTTC.

The chain is built from TRBV5-5 and TRBJ1-5; perhaps TRBD1 as D (6 bases). CDR3 size: 16 residues. V lost 4 bases to trimming and J lost 1 base, with 15 bases between them. Germline CDR1 and CDR2: SGHKS and YYEKEE (reference sequence). The CDR3 is CASSPRGGGSNQPQHF. The CDR3 DNA reads as TGTGCCAGCAGCCCGCGAGGGGGGGGAAGCAATCAGCCCCAGCATTTT.

V is TRBV5-4 and J is TRBJ1-3; a weak D match, TRBD1 (6 bases). With 0 bases removed from V and 4 bases from J, the gap between germline ends came to 14 bases. Germline V gives CDR1 SGHNT, CDR2 YYREEE (reference sequence). The CDR3 runs 16 residues. The CDR3 sequence: CASSLGQGMSGNTIYF. In DNA, the CDR3 is TGTGCCAGCAGCTTGGGGCAGGGGATGTCGGGAAACACCATATATTTT. The variable domain in full, with the rest retrieved from reference TRBV5-4 and TRBJ1-3, is ETGVTQSPTHLIKTRGQQVTLRCSSQSGHNTVSWYQQALGQGPQFIFQYYREEENGRGNFPPRFSGLQFPNYSSELNVNALELDDSALYLCASSLGQGMSGNTIYFGEGSWLTVV.

This chain joins TRBV11-2 and TRBJ1-1; D ambiguous. Trimming removed 5 bases at V and 5 bases at J, with 9 bases between. The germline V gene has CDR1 SGHAT and CDR2 FQNNGV. CDR3 length equals 12 residues. This chain's CDR3 is CASSPARTEAFF. The DNA for the CDR3 is TGTGCCAGCAGCCCAGCGCGGACTGAAGCTTTCTTT.

V usage is TRBV28 and J usage is TRBJ2-7, with TRBD1 as a possible D gene (6 bases). Trimming removed 3 bases at V and 12 bases at J, with 15 bases between. Germline V CDR1 and CDR2: MDHEN, SYDVKM. This CDR3 is 12 amino acids long. CDR3 amino acids: CASSFFGTSAYF. CDR3 DNA sequence: TGTGCCAGCAGTTTTTTCGGGACATCAGCGTACTTC.